This T cell receptor beta chain comes out of a study of CD8 T cells in Susac syndrome. The individuals used as controls were healthy donors who had been matched for both age and sex. FACS was used to enrich TEMRA cells, whereas the CD8+ and CD4+ T cells were obtained by negative isolation. An amount of RNA that ranged from roughly 0.5 to 1 ug was reverse transcribed with random hexamers. Multiplex PCR with immunoSEQ amplified the TCR beta CDR3 across 54 Vbeta and 13 Jbeta. TCRdb re-called the immunoSEQ multiplex PCR reads through MiXCR, storing one row per CDR3 protein. Here the sample spans around 190,000 distinct CDR3 sequences, approximately 95% being singletons. The CDR3 spans 15 residues. Trimming cost V 6 bases and J 2 bases, with 16 bases left between them.

V usage is TRBV12-3 or TRBV12-4 and J usage is TRBJ1-1; D remains unclear. This TCR was recovered from a human donor in good health. Specimen: CD4+ T cells from PBMCs. In DNA, the CDR3 is TGTGCCAGCAGCCCCGGCGTATGGGGAAACACTGAAGCTTTCTTT. It is translated as CASSPGVWGNTEAFF.